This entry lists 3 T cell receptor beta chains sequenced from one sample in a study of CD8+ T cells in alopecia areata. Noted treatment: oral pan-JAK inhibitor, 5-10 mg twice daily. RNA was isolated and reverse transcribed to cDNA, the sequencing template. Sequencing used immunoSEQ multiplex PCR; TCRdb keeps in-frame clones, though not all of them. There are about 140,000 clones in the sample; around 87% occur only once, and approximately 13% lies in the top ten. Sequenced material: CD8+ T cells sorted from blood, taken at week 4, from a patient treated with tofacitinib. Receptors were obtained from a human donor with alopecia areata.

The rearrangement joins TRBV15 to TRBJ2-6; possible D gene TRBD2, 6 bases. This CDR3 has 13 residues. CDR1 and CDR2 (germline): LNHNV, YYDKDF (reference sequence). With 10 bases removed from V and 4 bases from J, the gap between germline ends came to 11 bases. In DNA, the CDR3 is TGTGCCATCGGGGGTTCCGGGGCCAACGTCCTGACTTTC. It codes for CAIGGSGANVLTF.

CDR3 DNA: TGCAGCGCCAGTCTAGCGGGAGCTTCAGGAGATACGCAGTATTTT. It specifies CSASLAGASGDTQYF. The rearrangement uses TRBV29-1 and TRBJ2-3; 10 nucleotides line up with TRBD2. This CDR3 comprises 15 residues. Germline loops: CDR1 SQVTM, CDR2 ANQGSEA. With V trimmed by 7 bases and J by 5 bases, 12 bases remained unmatched.

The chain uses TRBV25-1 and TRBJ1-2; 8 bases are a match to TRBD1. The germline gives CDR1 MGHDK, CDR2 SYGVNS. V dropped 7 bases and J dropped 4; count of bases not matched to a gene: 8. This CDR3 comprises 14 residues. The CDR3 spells CASNPGQEIYGYTF. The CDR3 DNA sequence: TGTGCCAGCAATCCGGGACAGGAGATCTATGGCTACACCTTC.